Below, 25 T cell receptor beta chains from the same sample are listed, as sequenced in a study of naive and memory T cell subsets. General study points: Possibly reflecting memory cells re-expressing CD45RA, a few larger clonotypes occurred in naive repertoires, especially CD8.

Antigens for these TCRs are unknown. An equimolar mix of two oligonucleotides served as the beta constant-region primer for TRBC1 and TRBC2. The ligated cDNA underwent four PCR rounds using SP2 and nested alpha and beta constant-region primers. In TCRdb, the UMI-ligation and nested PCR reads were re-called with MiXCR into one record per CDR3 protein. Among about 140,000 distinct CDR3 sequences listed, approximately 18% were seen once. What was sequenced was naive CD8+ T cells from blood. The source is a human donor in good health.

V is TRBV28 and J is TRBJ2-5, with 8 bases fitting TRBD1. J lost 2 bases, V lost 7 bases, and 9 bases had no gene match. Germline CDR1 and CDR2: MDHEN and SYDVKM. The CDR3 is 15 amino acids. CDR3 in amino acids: CASTKPGQEQETQYF. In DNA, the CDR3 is TGTGCCAGCACGAAACCGGGACAGGAGCAAGAGACCCAGTACTTC.

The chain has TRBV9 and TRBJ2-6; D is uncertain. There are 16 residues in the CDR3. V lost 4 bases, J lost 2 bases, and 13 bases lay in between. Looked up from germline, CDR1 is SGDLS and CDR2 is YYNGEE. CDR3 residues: CASSPRRAAGANVLTF. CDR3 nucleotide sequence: TGTGCCAGCAGCCCCCGTAGGGCTGCTGGGGCCAACGTCCTGACTTTC. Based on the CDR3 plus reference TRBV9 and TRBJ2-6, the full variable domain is DSGVTQTPKHLITATGQRVTLRCSPRSGDLSVYWYQQSLDQGLQFLIQYYNGEERAKGNILERFSAQQFPDLHSELNLSSLELGDSALYFCASSPRRAAGANVLTFGAGSRLTVL.

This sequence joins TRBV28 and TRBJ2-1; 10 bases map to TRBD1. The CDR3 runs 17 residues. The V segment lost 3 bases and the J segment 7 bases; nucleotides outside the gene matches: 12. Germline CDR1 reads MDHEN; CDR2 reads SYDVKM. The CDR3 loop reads CASSFGLRDRGVNEQFF. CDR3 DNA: TGTGCCAGCAGTTTTGGGCTTCGGGACAGGGGAGTGAATGAGCAGTTCTTC. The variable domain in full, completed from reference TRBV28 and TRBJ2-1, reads DVKVTQSSRYLVKRTGEKVFLECVQDMDHENMFWYRQDPGLGLRLIYFSYDVKMKEKGDIPEGYSVSREKKERFSLILESASTNQTSMYLCASSFGLRDRGVNEQFFGPGTRLTVL.

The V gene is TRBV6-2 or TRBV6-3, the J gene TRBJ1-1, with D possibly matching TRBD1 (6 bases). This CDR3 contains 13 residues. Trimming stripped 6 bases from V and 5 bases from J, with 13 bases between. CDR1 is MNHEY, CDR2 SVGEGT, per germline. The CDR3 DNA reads TGTGCCAGCAGCGCGGGACAAATAACTGAAGCTTTCTTT. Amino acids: CASSAGQITEAFF.

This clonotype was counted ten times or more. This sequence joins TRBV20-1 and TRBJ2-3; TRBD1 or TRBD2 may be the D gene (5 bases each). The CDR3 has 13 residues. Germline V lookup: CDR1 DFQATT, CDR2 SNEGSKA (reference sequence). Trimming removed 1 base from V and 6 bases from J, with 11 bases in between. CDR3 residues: CSARGEGPDTQYF. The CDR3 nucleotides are TGCAGTGCTAGAGGAGAGGGGCCCGATACGCAGTATTTT.

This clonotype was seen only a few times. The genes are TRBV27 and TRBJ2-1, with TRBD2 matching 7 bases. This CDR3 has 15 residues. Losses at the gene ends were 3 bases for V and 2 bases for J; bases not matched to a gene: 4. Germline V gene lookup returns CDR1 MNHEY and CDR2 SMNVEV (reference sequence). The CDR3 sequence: CASSFLADTYNEQFF. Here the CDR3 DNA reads TGTGCCAGCAGTTTCCTAGCGGATACCTACAATGAGCAGTTCTTC.

The CDR3 DNA reads TGTGCCAGCAGACGGGGGGGAATGGGCGAGCAGTACTTC. Its translation: CASRRGGMGEQYF. The chain links TRBV12-3 or TRBV12-4 to TRBJ2-7; 8 nucleotides agree with TRBD2. J lost 6 bases, V lost 6 bases, and 7 bases had no gene match. The CDR3 totals 13 residues.

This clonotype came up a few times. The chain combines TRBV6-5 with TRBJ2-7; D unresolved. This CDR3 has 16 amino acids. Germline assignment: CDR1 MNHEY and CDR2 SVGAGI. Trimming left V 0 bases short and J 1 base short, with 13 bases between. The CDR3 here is CASSYSSRGGSYEQYF. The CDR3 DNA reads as TGTGCCAGCAGTTACTCCTCCCGAGGCGGATCCTACGAGCAGTACTTC.

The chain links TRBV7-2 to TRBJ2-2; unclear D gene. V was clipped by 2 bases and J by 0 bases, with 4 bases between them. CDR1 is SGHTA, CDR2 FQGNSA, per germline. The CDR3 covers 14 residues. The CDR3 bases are TGTGCCAGCAGCTTATTACCGAACACCGGGGAGCTGTTTTTT. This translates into CASSLLPNTGELFF. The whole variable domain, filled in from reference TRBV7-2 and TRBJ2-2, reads GAGVSQSPSNKVTEKGKDVELRCDPISGHTALYWYRQSLGQGLEFLIYFQGNSAPDKSGLPSDRFSAERTGGSVSTLTIQRTQQEDSAVYLCASSLLPNTGELFFGEGSRLTVL.

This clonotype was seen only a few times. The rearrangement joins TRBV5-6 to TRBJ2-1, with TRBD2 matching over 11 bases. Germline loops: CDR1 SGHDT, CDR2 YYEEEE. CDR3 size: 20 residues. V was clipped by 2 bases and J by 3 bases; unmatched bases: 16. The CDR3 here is CASSLSGLAVEARNYNEQFF. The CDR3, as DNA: TGTGCCAGCAGCTTATCGGGACTAGCGGTCGAGGCCAGAAACTACAATGAGCAGTTCTTC.

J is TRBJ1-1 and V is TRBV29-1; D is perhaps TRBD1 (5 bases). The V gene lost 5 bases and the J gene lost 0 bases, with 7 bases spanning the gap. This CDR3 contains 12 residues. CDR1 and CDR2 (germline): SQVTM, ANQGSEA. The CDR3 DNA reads TGCAGCGTTAGGGACTTGAACACTGAAGCTTTCTTT. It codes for CSVRDLNTEAFF.

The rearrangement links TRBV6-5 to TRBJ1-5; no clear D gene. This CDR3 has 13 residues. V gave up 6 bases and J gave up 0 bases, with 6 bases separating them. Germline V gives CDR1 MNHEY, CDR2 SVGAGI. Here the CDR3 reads CASRDRSNQPQHF. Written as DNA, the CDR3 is TGTGCCAGCAGGGACCGTAGCAATCAGCCCCAGCATTTT.

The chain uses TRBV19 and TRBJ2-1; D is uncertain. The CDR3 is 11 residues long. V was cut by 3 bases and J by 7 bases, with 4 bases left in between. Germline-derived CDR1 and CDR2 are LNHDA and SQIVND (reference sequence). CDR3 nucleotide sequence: TGTGCCAGTAGTATCGTGAATGAGCAGTTCTTC. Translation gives CASSIVNEQFF. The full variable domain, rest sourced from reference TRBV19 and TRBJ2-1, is DGGITQSPKYLFRKEGQNVTLSCEQNLNHDAMYWYRQDPGQGLRLIYYSQIVNDFQKGDIAEGYSVSREKKESFPLTVTSAQKNPTAFYLCASSIVNEQFFGPGTRLTVL.

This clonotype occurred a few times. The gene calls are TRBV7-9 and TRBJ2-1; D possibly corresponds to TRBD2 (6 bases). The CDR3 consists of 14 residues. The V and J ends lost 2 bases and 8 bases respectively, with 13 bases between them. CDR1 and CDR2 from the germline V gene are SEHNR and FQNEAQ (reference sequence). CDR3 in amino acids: CASSLLLAKDEQFF. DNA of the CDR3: TGTGCCAGCAGCTTATTACTAGCCAAGGATGAGCAGTTCTTC.

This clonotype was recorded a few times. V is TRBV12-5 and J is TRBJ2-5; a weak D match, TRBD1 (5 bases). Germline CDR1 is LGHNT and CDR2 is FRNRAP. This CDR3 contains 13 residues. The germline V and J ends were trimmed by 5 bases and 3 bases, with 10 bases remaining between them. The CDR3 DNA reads TGTGCTAGTGGTCCTGGACATAAAGAGACCCAGTACTTC. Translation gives CASGPGHKETQYF.

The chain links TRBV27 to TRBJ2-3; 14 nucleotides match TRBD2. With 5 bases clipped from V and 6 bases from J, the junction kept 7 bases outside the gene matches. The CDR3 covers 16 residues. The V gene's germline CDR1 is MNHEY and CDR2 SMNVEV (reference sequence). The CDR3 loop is CASSVGTSGSHDTQYF. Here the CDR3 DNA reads TGTGCCAGCAGTGTAGGGACTAGCGGGAGTCACGATACGCAGTATTTT.

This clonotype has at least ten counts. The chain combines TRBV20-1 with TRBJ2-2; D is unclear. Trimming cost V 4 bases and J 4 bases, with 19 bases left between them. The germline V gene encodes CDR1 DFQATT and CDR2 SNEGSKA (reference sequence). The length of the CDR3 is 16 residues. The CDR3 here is CSATRFERIITGELFF. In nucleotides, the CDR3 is TGCAGTGCTACCCGGTTTGAGCGCATTATCACCGGGGAGCTGTTTTTT.

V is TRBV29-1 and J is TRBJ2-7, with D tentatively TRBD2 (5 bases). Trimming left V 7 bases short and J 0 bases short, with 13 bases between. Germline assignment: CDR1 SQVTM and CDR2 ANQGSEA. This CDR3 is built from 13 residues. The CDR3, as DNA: TGCAGCGGCCGAGCGGAAAGCTCCTACGAGCAGTACTTC. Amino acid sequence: CSGRAESSYEQYF.

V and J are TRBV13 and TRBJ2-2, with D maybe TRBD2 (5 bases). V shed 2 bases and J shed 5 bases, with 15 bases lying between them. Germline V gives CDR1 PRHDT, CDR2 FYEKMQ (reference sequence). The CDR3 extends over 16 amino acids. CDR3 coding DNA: TGTGCCAGCAGCTTAAGTATGGCGGGTGTAACCGGGGAGCTGTTTTTT. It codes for CASSLSMAGVTGELFF.

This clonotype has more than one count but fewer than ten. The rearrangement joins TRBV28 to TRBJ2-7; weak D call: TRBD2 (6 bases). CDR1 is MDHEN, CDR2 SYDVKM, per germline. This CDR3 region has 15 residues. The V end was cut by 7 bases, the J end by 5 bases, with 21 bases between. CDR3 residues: CASTPRRREWDEQYF. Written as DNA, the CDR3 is TGTGCCAGCACCCCCCGCCGACGGGAGTGGGACGAGCAGTACTTC.

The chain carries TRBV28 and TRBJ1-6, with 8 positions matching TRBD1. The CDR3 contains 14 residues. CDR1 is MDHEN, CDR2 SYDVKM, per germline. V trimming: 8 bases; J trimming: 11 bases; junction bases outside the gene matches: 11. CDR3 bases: TGTGCCAGCTTCCCCAGGGGGCAAAGTGCACCCCTCCACTTT. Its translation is CASFPRGQSAPLHF.

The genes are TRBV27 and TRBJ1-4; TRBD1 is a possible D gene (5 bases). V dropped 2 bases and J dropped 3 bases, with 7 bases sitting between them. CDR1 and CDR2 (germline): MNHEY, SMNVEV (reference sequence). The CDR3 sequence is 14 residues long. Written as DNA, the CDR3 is TGTGCCAGCAGTTTAGAAGGGGCTAATGAAAAACTGTTTTTT. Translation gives CASSLEGANEKLFF.

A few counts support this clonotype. CDR3 DNA: TGCGCCAGCAGCCAAGACTTGGGAACTAATGAAAAACTGTTTTTT. Amino acid sequence: CASSQDLGTNEKLFF. The chain joins TRBV4-1 to TRBJ1-4; D is ambiguous. The CDR3 has 15 residues. V lost 0 bases and J lost 1, with 6 bases in between. Germline V CDR1 and CDR2: MGHRA, YSYEKL.

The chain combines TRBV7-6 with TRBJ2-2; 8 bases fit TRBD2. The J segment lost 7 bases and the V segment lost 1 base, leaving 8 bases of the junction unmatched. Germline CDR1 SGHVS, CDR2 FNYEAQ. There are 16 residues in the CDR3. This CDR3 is CASSLVPPGGIGELFF. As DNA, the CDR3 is TGTGCCAGCAGCTTAGTTCCTCCGGGAGGGATCGGGGAGCTGTTTTTT.

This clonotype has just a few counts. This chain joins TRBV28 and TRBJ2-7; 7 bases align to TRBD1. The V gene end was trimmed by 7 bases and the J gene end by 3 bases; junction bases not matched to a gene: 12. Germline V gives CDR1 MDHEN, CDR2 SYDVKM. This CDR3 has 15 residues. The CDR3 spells CASTPSMDRNYEQYF. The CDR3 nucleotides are TGTGCCAGCACCCCGTCCATGGACAGGAACTACGAGCAGTACTTC. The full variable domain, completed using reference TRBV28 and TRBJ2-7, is DVKVTQSSRYLVKRTGEKVFLECVQDMDHENMFWYRQDPGLGLRLIYFSYDVKMKEKGDIPEGYSVSREKKERFSLILESASTNQTSMYLCASTPSMDRNYEQYFGPGTRLTVT.